Given below is one TCR beta chain in context. The antigen remains undetermined. These data are taken from a study of cytomegalovirus exposure and HLA in healthy donors. The validation cohort, a group of 120 or so subjects, included the donors and was separate from the roughly 670-subject first cohort. CDR1 is MNHEY, CDR2 SVGAGI, per germline. Trimming cost V 2 bases and J 4 bases; bases outside gene matches: 1. The CDR3 is 13 amino acids. Study conclusions and caveats: Associated with cytomegalovirus, according to the listing, were some 180 TCR beta chains. Clusters of TCRs from the first cohort tended to co-occur in the roughly 120 validation repertoires (as a later analysis found).

Some clones are missing from TCRdb's copy, which holds only in-frame ones; the method was immunoSEQ multiplex PCR. This sample has around 70,000 clones; 85% to 95% occur once, and the top ten carry 3.3%. Specimen: PBMCs. V and J are TRBV6-5 and TRBJ1-1; TRBD1 aligns across 7 bases. The TCR was taken from a young man in good health and CMV-seronegative. The CDR3 is CASSYRGPTEAFF. The CDR3 coding sequence is TGTGCCAGCAGTTACAGGGGGCCCACTGAAGCTTTCTTT.